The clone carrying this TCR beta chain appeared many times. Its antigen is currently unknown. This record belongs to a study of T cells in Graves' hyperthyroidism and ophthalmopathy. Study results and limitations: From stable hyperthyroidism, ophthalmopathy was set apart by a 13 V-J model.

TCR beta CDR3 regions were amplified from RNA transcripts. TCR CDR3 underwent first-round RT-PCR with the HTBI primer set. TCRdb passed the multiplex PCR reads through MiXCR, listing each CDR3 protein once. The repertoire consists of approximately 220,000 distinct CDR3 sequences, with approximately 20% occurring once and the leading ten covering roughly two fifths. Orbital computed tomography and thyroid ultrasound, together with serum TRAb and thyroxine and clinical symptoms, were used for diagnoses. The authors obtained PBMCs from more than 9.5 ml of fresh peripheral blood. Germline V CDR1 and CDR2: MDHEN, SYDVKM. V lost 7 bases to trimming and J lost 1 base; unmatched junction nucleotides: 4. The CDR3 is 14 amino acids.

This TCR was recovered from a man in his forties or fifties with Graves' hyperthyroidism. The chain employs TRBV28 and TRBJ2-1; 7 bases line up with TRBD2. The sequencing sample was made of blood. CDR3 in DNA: TGTGCCAGCAAAGGGGAGGGATCCTACAATGAGCAGTTCTTC. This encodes CASKGEGSYNEQFF.